This is a list of T cell receptor beta chains from one sample in a study of sequential checkpoint blockade in melanoma. Sequenced by immunoSEQ multiplex PCR; TCRdb stores in-frame clones only, minus some. The table has about 18,000 clones, approximately 74% seen once. This material consisted of CD8+ T cells sorted from blood (inferred from file names), taken from a patient given nivolumab and ipilimumab in sequence. These receptor sequences come from a human donor with melanoma. Each CDR3 is given with its conserved first and last residue. The D gene is left open where the match is weak. The listing skips clone size in some rows; elsewhere it reads once, few, many or a size class.

clone_size: -
d_call: -
v_call: TRBV6-5
j_call: TRBJ2-1
cdr3_nt: TGTGCCAGCACCACCGGGACACTTTACAATGAGCAGTTCTTC
cdr3_aa: CASTTGTLYNEQFF

clone_size: -
d_call: -
v_call: TRBV27
j_call: TRBJ1-5
cdr3_nt: TGTGCCACCGAGAGGGGGTTTCAGCCCCAGCATTTT
cdr3_aa: CATERGFQPQHF

clone_size: -
d_call: TRBD1
v_call: TRBV9
j_call: TRBJ2-3
cdr3_nt: TGTGCCAGCAGCGCAGACGACAGGGCGGCAGATACGCAGTATTTT
cdr3_aa: CASSADDRAADTQYF

clone_size: -
d_call: TRBD1
v_call: TRBV7-9
j_call: TRBJ2-3
cdr3_nt: TGTGCCAGCAGCTCTTTAACAGGGGAAGAGGGCACAGATACGCAGTATTTT
cdr3_aa: CASSSLTGEEGTDTQYF

clone_size: -
d_call: TRBD1
v_call: TRBV10-2
j_call: TRBJ2-1
cdr3_nt: TGCGCCAGCAGTGAGGTAAAGGGGGCGAATGAGCAGTTCTTC
cdr3_aa: CASSEVKGANEQFF

clone_size: few
d_call: TRBD1
v_call: TRBV4-2
j_call: TRBJ2-7
cdr3_nt: TGTGCCAGCAGCCAAGCGGTAGGGACAGGGGCCTTCGACGAGCAGTACTTC
cdr3_aa: CASSQAVGTGAFDEQYF

clone_size: -
d_call: -
v_call: TRBV4-3
j_call: TRBJ2-7
cdr3_nt: TGCGCCAGCAGCCAAGGGTGGGGAGACAGGTCCTACGAGCAGTACTTC
cdr3_aa: CASSQGWGDRSYEQYF

clone_size: -
d_call: -
v_call: TRBV27
j_call: TRBJ2-2
cdr3_nt: TGTGCCAGCAGTACTAGCTCTGGGACCGGGGAGCTGTTTTTT
cdr3_aa: CASSTSSGTGELFF

clone_size: -
d_call: -
v_call: TRBV27
j_call: TRBJ2-5
cdr3_nt: TGTGCCAGCAGTTTATCGCCCTTGAGCGGAGAGACCCAGTACTTC
cdr3_aa: CASSLSPLSGETQYF

clone_size: once
d_call: -
v_call: TRBV7-9
j_call: TRBJ2-1
cdr3_nt: TGTGCCAGCAGCTTAGGCGACTACAATGAGCAGTTCTTC
cdr3_aa: CASSLGDYNEQFF

clone_size: medium-sized
d_call: TRBD1
v_call: TRBV27
j_call: TRBJ2-7
cdr3_nt: TGTGCCAGCAGTTTACAGGGGGCCAACTACGAGCAGTACTTC
cdr3_aa: CASSLQGANYEQYF

clone_size: few
d_call: -
v_call: TRBV6-1
j_call: TRBJ1-5
cdr3_nt: TGTGCCAGCAGACCCTCAGGGTTTAAGCAGCAGCCCCAGCATTTT
cdr3_aa: CASRPSGFKQQPQHF

clone_size: -
d_call: TRBD2
v_call: TRBV10-1
j_call: TRBJ2-7
cdr3_nt: TGCGCCAGCAGCCCAGGGACTAGAGACGAGCAGTACTTC
cdr3_aa: CASSPGTRDEQYF

clone_size: few
d_call: -
v_call: TRBV6-1
j_call: TRBJ2-1
cdr3_nt: TGTGCCCAGGGAGGCGAAAGTCACAATGAGCAGTTCTTC
cdr3_aa: CAQGGESHNEQFF

clone_size: -
d_call: -
v_call: TRBV5-4
j_call: TRBJ1-6
cdr3_nt: TGTGCCAGCAGCACTCCAGGGGATAATAATTCGCCCCTCCACTTT
cdr3_aa: CASSTPGDNNSPLHF

clone_size: -
d_call: -
v_call: TRBV28
j_call: TRBJ2-4
cdr3_nt: TGTGCCAGCAGCCCCTACGGGAACGACGGTCTGGCCAAAAACATTCAGTACTTC
cdr3_aa: CASSPYGNDGLAKNIQYF

clone_size: -
d_call: -
v_call: TRBV7-9
j_call: TRBJ2-5
cdr3_nt: TGTGCCAGCAGCCAGGACACCAGGCGAGAGACCCAGTACTTC
cdr3_aa: CASSQDTRRETQYF

clone_size: -
d_call: -
v_call: TRBV13
j_call: TRBJ1-3
cdr3_nt: TGTGCCAGCAGCCCAAGTGGCACGAGAAACACCATATATTTT
cdr3_aa: CASSPSGTRNTIYF

clone_size: -
d_call: -
v_call: TRBV27
j_call: TRBJ2-7
cdr3_nt: TGTGCCAGCAGTTTATACCCCTCCTACGAGCAGTACTTC
cdr3_aa: CASSLYPSYEQYF

clone_size: few
d_call: -
v_call: TRBV12-5
j_call: TRBJ2-1
cdr3_nt: TGTGCTAGTGGTTTGGTATATACGGGGAACTACAATGAGCAGTTCTTC
cdr3_aa: CASGLVYTGNYNEQFF

clone_size: -
d_call: -
v_call: TRBV6-6
j_call: TRBJ2-5
cdr3_nt: TGTGCCAGCAGTTATTCCGTCGAGACCCAGTACTTC
cdr3_aa: CASSYSVETQYF

clone_size: -
d_call: -
v_call: TRBV6-5
j_call: TRBJ1-4
cdr3_nt: TGTGCCAGCAGTTACTCGGGGGGAAGTAACGAAAAACTGTTTTTT
cdr3_aa: CASSYSGGSNEKLFF

clone_size: -
d_call: -
v_call: TRBV27
j_call: TRBJ1-1
cdr3_nt: TGTGCCAGCACCGGGCTGTCGGGGGAAAGCACTGAAGCTTTCTTT
cdr3_aa: CASTGLSGESTEAFF

clone_size: -
d_call: TRBD1
v_call: TRBV5-1
j_call: TRBJ2-7
cdr3_nt: TGCGCCAGCTCGGGACAGGCCTACGAGCAGTACTTC
cdr3_aa: CASSGQAYEQYF

clone_size: -
d_call: TRBD2
v_call: TRBV6-1
j_call: TRBJ2-1
cdr3_nt: TGTGCCAGCAGTGATGAGGCGGGGGGGGTGTTCGAGCAGTTCTTC
cdr3_aa: CASSDEAGGVFEQFF

clone_size: -
d_call: -
v_call: TRBV6-1
j_call: TRBJ2-7
cdr3_nt: TGTGCCAGCAGTGAATTGGACGGGAGCTCCTACGAGCAGTACTTC
cdr3_aa: CASSELDGSSYEQYF

clone_size: -
d_call: -
v_call: TRBV6-1
j_call: TRBJ1-1
cdr3_nt: TGTGCCAGCAGGCCTAGGGGACAGAACACTGAAGCTTTCTTT
cdr3_aa: CASRPRGQNTEAFF

clone_size: -
d_call: -
v_call: TRBV15
j_call: TRBJ2-2
cdr3_nt: TGTGCCACCAGCAGGGGGCTCAACGGGGAGCTGTTTTTT
cdr3_aa: CATSRGLNGELFF

clone_size: -
d_call: TRBD1
v_call: TRBV4-1
j_call: TRBJ2-5
cdr3_nt: TGCGCCAGCAGCCAAGATGGAGGAGACAGGGTTGAGACCCAGTACTTC
cdr3_aa: CASSQDGGDRVETQYF

clone_size: -
d_call: TRBD1
v_call: TRBV5-1
j_call: TRBJ2-7
cdr3_nt: TGCGCCAGCAGCTTCAAGGGGGCGCCCGACGAGCAGTACTTC
cdr3_aa: CASSFKGAPDEQYF

clone_size: once
d_call: TRBD1
v_call: TRBV27
j_call: TRBJ2-1
cdr3_nt: TGTGCCAGTCGACAGGGCGCGTACAATGAGCAGTTCTTC
cdr3_aa: CASRQGAYNEQFF

clone_size: -
d_call: -
v_call: TRBV27
j_call: TRBJ2-7
cdr3_nt: TGTGCCAGCTCCACATCCTACGAGCAGTACTTC
cdr3_aa: CASSTSYEQYF

clone_size: -
d_call: -
v_call: TRBV4-3
j_call: TRBJ2-1
cdr3_nt: TGCGCCAGCAGCCAAGACGGTAACAGGAATGAGCAGTTCTTC
cdr3_aa: CASSQDGNRNEQFF

clone_size: once
d_call: TRBD2
v_call: TRBV4-2
j_call: TRBJ2-1
cdr3_nt: TGTGCCAGCAGCCAAGTGGCCAGCGGGGGGGCCGATGAGCAGTTCTTC
cdr3_aa: CASSQVASGGADEQFF

clone_size: -
d_call: TRBD2
v_call: TRBV9
j_call: TRBJ2-3
cdr3_nt: TGTGCCAGCAGCGTAATCGGGACTACCACAGATACGCAGTATTTT
cdr3_aa: CASSVIGTTTDTQYF

clone_size: -
d_call: -
v_call: TRBV27
j_call: TRBJ1-2
cdr3_nt: TGTGCCAGCAGTTTGTGGGGGAGGGGGACAAGGCCGAATGGCTACACCTTC
cdr3_aa: CASSLWGRGTRPNGYTF

clone_size: -
d_call: -
v_call: TRBV30
j_call: TRBJ2-1
cdr3_nt: TGTGCCTGTTCTCAAGAGTACAATGAGCAGTTCTTC
cdr3_aa: CACSQEYNEQFF

clone_size: -
d_call: -
v_call: TRBV9
j_call: TRBJ2-7
cdr3_nt: TGTGCCAGCAGCCCGGGACTTCTTATGGACGAGCAGTACTTC
cdr3_aa: CASSPGLLMDEQYF